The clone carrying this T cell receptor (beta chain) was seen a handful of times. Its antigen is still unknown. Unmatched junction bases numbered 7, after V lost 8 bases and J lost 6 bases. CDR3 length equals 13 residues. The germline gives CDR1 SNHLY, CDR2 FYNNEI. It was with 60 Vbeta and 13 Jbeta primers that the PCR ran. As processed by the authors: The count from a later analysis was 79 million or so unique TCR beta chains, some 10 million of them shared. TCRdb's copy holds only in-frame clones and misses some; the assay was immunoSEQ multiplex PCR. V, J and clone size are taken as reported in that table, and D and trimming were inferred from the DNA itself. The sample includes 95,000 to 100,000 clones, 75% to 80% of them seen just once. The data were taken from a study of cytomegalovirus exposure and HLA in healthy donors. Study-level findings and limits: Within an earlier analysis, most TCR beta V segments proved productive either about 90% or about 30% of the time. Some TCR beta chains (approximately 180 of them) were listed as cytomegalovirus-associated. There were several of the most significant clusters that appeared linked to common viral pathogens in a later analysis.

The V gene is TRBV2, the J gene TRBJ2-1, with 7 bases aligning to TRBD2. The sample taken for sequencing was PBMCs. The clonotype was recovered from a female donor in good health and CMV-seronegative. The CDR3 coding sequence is TGTGCCAGCGGTCTAGCGGCGCTCAATGAGCAGTTCTTC. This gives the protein CASGLAALNEQFF.